This TCR beta chain was captured in a study of identical twins. Notes on the study in general: The authors drew conclusions from cross-sectional statistical analysis rather than following the same donors. Low generation probability was overrepresented in out-of-frame alpha sequences shared by twins.

As regards this clonotype: The antigen remains undetermined.

TCRdb re-analysed the 5' RACE reads in MiXCR, keeping a single row per CDR3 protein. The repertoire includes hundreds of thousands of distinct CDR3 sequences, around a sixth of them detected once, and approximately 14% sits in the top ten. V shed 4 bases and J shed 7 bases, with 12 bases lying between them. This CDR3 comprises 13 residues. These same records also appear under a second study, on T cells expressing NK-cell markers. From that study: Researchers got TCR beta repertoires out of sorted CD3+CD56+NKG2C+, CD3+CD56+NKG2C- and CD3+CD56-NKG2C+ T cells.

The V and J genes are TRBV23-1 and TRBJ2-3; D is uncertain. TRBV23-1 is an ORF; its function is uncertain. The sequence derives from a woman aged 18-29 years in good health. Source material: PBMCs. The CDR3 is CASSPLGTYTQYF. The CDR3 DNA follows: TGCGCCAGCAGTCCCCTGGGAACTTATACGCAGTATTTT.